This entry lists 19 T cell receptor beta chains sequenced from one sample in a study of blood T cell repertoires in COVID-19. Sequencing was performed with immunoSEQ multiplex PCR; in TCRdb, only in-frame clones are kept and a portion is missing. The data show approximately 240,000 clones, around 90% seen once. The sample taken for sequencing was PBMCs or T cells enriched from blood (not recorded which). These receptors came from a woman aged 18-35 years who had recovered from COVID-19.

In its sample, this clone was seen once. The CDR3 coding sequence is TGTGCCAGCAGGGGAGATGCATCCTACAATGAGCAGTTCTTC. It translates to CASRGDASYNEQFF. V gene TRBV2 combines with J gene TRBJ2-1, with D tentatively TRBD2 (5 bases). CDR3 length: 14 residues. In germline, CDR1 is SNHLY, CDR2 FYNNEI. V dropped 6 bases and J dropped 1 base, with 10 bases sitting between them.

The chain has TRBV6-5 and TRBJ1-1; 7 bases align to TRBD1. The V segment lost 6 bases and the J segment 3 bases; nucleotides outside the gene matches: 7. The CDR3 runs to 14 residues. The V gene's germline CDR1 is MNHEY and CDR2 SVGAGI. For the CDR3, the DNA is TGTGCCAGCAGACTGGGACAGACAGACACTGAAGCTTTCTTT. Amino acid sequence: CASRLGQTDTEAFF.

This clone was seen only a few times. The chain joins TRBV9 to TRBJ2-7, with D perhaps TRBD1 (6 bases). V was trimmed by 6 bases and J by 5 bases, leaving 24 bases between them. The CDR3 has 16 residues. Looked up from germline, CDR1 is SGDLS and CDR2 is YYNGEE. The CDR3 reads CASTQLKGHQKDEQYF. DNA of the CDR3: TGTGCCAGCACCCAACTCAAGGGACACCAAAAGGACGAGCAGTACTTC.

The chain employs TRBV19 and TRBJ2-3, with a possible D match to TRBD2 (7 bases). The CDR3 contains 14 residues. The germline V gene encodes CDR1 LNHDA and CDR2 SQIVND (reference sequence). Trimming stripped 5 bases from V and 4 bases from J, with 13 bases between. The CDR3 reads CASSPGAGADTQYF. The CDR3 DNA reads as TGTGCCAGTAGTCCGGGGGCGGGGGCAGATACGCAGTATTTT.

This sequence joins TRBV29-1 and TRBJ1-1; 7 bases match TRBD1. CDR1 is SQVTM, CDR2 ANQGSEA, per germline. Trimming removed 6 bases from V and 3 bases from J; junction bases left unmatched: 10. This CDR3 region has 14 residues. Written as DNA, the CDR3 is TGCAGCGTGGACGACAGGGTTATCTACACTGAAGCTTTCTTT. As protein: CSVDDRVIYTEAFF.

The rearrangement joins TRBV4-2 to TRBJ2-3, with 8 bases lining up with TRBD2. The ends lost 0 bases at V and 4 bases at J; junction bases unmatched: 0. Germline CDR1 LGHNA, CDR2 YNFKEQ. The CDR3 extends over 14 amino acids. CDR3 sequence: CASSQELAADTQYF. In DNA form, the CDR3 reads TGTGCCAGCAGCCAAGAACTAGCGGCAGATACGCAGTATTTT.

This chain links TRBV27 with TRBJ1-1; the match to TRBD1 covers 7 bases. This CDR3 contains 14 residues. Germline assignment: CDR1 MNHEY and CDR2 SMNVEV (reference sequence). With V trimmed by 4 bases and J by 3 bases, 5 bases remained unmatched. The DNA of the CDR3 is TGTGCCAGCAGTTCGATGACAGGGTACACTGAAGCTTTCTTT. It is translated as CASSSMTGYTEAFF.

The gene calls are TRBV28 and TRBJ1-5; D gene ambiguous. The length of the CDR3 is 15 residues. Trimming removed 1 base at V and 0 bases at J, with 7 bases between. The germline V gene has CDR1 MDHEN and CDR2 SYDVKM. The CDR3 nucleotides are TGTGCCAGCAGTTTATACTCGAATAGCAATCAGCCCCAGCATTTT. Its protein product is CASSLYSNSNQPQHF. The variable domain in full, with the rest retrieved from reference TRBV28 and TRBJ1-5, is DVKVTQSSRYLVKRTGEKVFLECVQDMDHENMFWYRQDPGLGLRLIYFSYDVKMKEKGDIPEGYSVSREKKERFSLILESASTNQTSMYLCASSLYSNSNQPQHFGDGTRLSIL.

The CDR3 region has the DNA TGTGCCAGAAGCTTCGGACAGCTCTATAATTCACCCCTCCACTTT. Protein: CARSFGQLYNSPLHF. The gene calls are TRBV7-5 and TRBJ1-6; the D call TRBD1 from the table was never checked on the DNA. TRBV7-5 is designated a pseudogene. This CDR3 is built from 15 residues.

Only one count was recorded for this clone. The rearrangement links TRBV3-1 (or the pseudogene TRBV3-2) to TRBJ1-2; D gene uncertain. CDR1 and CDR2 from the germline V gene are LGHDT and YNNKEL (reference sequence). The V end lost 4 bases, the J end lost 5 bases, and 11 bases lay between the germline ends. This CDR3 contains 13 residues. The CDR3 sequence: CASSPGDGYGYTF. In DNA form, the CDR3 reads TGTGCCAGCAGCCCCGGGGATGGATATGGCTACACCTTC.

The chain carries TRBV6-4 and TRBJ1-2; D might be TRBD1 (5 bases). The CDR3 loop spans 13 amino acids. V was trimmed by 6 bases and J by 3 bases, leaving 11 bases between them. Germline values: CDR1 MRHNA, CDR2 SNTAGT. The CDR3 reads CASRNRTYYGYTF. The CDR3 region has the DNA TGTGCCAGCAGGAACAGGACATACTATGGCTACACCTTC.

The V call is TRBV29-1, the J call TRBJ2-1; 13 nucleotides match TRBD2. CDR3 length: 16 amino acids. Per germline, CDR1 SQVTM and CDR2 ANQGSEA. The V and J ends lost 3 bases and 6 bases, in that order; junction bases with no gene match: 8. The CDR3 DNA reads TGCAGCGTTGATCCAACTAGCGGGAGGGGGGGCAATGAGCAGTTCTTC. Its translation is CSVDPTSGRGGNEQFF.

A note on this clone: Other DNA sequences in this specimen translate into the identical CDR3. The chain carries TRBV2 and TRBJ1-1, with D perhaps matching TRBD1 (6 bases). CDR1 SNHLY and CDR2 FYNNEI come from the germline V gene. This CDR3 contains 12 residues. The V gene lost 5 bases and the J gene lost 7 bases, with 11 bases spanning the gap. This CDR3 is CASSLQGNEAFF. The CDR3 coding sequence is TGTGCCAGCAGTTTACAGGGAAATGAAGCTTTCTTT.

The chain is built from TRBV12-3 or TRBV12-4 and TRBJ1-4, with D uncertain. The CDR3 is 13 residues long. Trimming removed 1 base at V and 8 bases at J, with 8 bases between. The CDR3 region is CASSLGAREKLFF. The CDR3 nucleotides are TGTGCCAGCAGTTTAGGGGCTCGGGAAAAACTGTTTTTT.

Concerning this clone: A much larger clone lies a single base off, so this may be a read error. This sample also contains other DNA sequences that code for the same CDR3. The chain is built from TRBV11-3 and TRBJ2-5; D is unresolved. CDR3 length equals 12 residues. Germline CDR1 reads SGHNT; CDR2 reads YENEEA. The germline V and J ends were trimmed by 0 bases and 5 bases, with 4 bases remaining between them. The CDR3 sequence is CASSLDRETQYF. The CDR3 DNA is TGTGCCAGCAGCTTAGATCGGGAGACCCAGTACTTC.

A single count supports this clone. This chain connects TRBV28 to TRBJ2-3; D call uncertain. There are 13 residues in the CDR3. CDR1 and CDR2 from the germline V gene are MDHEN and SYDVKM. V lost 5 bases to trimming and J lost 6 bases, with 12 bases between them. Here the CDR3 reads CASSATLRDTQYF. The CDR3 DNA reads TGTGCCAGCAGTGCGACACTTCGCGATACGCAGTATTTT.

This rearrangement joins TRBV28 to TRBJ1-5; possible D gene TRBD1, 5 bases. Germline V gene data show CDR1 as MDHEN and CDR2 as SYDVKM. The CDR3 runs to 16 residues. V lost 5 bases to trimming and J lost 0 bases, with 14 bases between them. CDR3 nucleotides: TGTGCCAGCAGTATAAAGGCAGGGTCTAGCAATCAGCCCCAGCATTTT. This gives the protein CASSIKAGSSNQPQHF.

The rearrangement uses TRBV10-1 and TRBJ1-2, with D possibly being TRBD1 (5 bases). The CDR3 extends over 13 amino acids. Germline CDR1 and CDR2: WNHNN and SYGVQD (reference sequence). Trimming left V 6 bases short and J 8 bases short, with 16 bases between. The CDR3 here is CASSPDRLGGYTF. In nucleotides, the CDR3 is TGCGCCAGCAGCCCTGACAGACTCGGGGGCTACACCTTC.

The chain links TRBV19 to TRBJ2-3, with 10 nucleotides matching TRBD2. CDR3 size: 15 residues. In germline, CDR1 is LNHDA, CDR2 SQIVND (reference sequence). The trim removed 1 base at V and 3 bases at J, leaving 1 base unmatched. CDR3 DNA sequence: TGTGCCAGTAGTATAGCTAGCGGGAGAACAGATACGCAGTATTTT. It is translated as CASSIASGRTDTQYF.